Included here is one T cell receptor (beta chain) sequence, with context. The antigen remains unidentified. The record originates from a study of a mutant IDH1 vaccine in newly diagnosed glioma. The overall study: Treated individuals were about 62% male and approximately 40% female, averaging roughly 39 years of age. Prior therapy was radiotherapy, temozolomide, or both; most received both.

Sequenced by immunoSEQ multiplex PCR; TCRdb stores in-frame clones only, minus some. In the table there are approximately 60,000 clones, under 85% of which are singletons. Specified time point: week 35, safety follow-up. Alongside topical imiquimod, each dose of vaccine comprised 300 ug of mutant IDH1 20-mer peptide. Germline CDR1 reads SGHVS; CDR2 reads FQNEAQ. This CDR3 region has 11 residues. The V gene lost 2 bases and the J gene lost 8 bases, with 6 bases spanning the gap. The receptor was derived from a man aged 50 or older with glioma. This specimen was PBMCs, taken from a glioma patient whose treatment included an IDH1 peptide vaccine. The V call is TRBV7-8, the J call TRBJ1-1, with D unresolved. The CDR3 DNA is TGTGCCAGCAGCTTACGGCACGAAGCTTTCTTT. It specifies CASSLRHEAFF. Filled out from reference TRBV7-8 and TRBJ1-1, the complete variable domain reads GAGVSQSPRYKVAKRGQDVALRCDPISGHVSLFWYQQALGQGPEFLTYFQNEAQLDKSGLPSDRFFAERPEGSVSTLKIQRTQQEDSAVYLCASSLRHEAFFGQGTRLTVV.